This record concerns one T cell receptor beta chain sequence. The antigen is not known. Markers CD45RO/CCR7/CD25/CD127/CD95/CD27 served to sort CD4+ naive, central memory, regulatory and stem cell-like memory cells. The CDR3 is made up of 13 amino acids. Trimming removed 4 bases from V and 7 bases from J, with 14 bases in between. Per the germline V gene, CDR1 is SGHRS and CDR2 is YFSETQ. The data were taken from a study of beta chain features in type 1 diabetes. Turning to the study itself: Patients and healthy donors were similar in age, gender and cell yields. Findings of the study overall: The study found that naive, central memory and Treg TCRB repertoires appeared more similar in patients than in healthy donors. Resolution of whether HLA type affects TCRB rearrangement was not achieved here.

Sequencing targeted expressed TCRB transcripts, as all isolated RNA had been reverse transcribed. The assay was immunoSEQ multiplex PCR, and TCRdb's table has in-frame clones only and misses some. The table records under 200,000 clones, roughly 8.1% of them present only once. The receptor was isolated from a man aged 18 to 35 in good health. Sample: central memory CD4+ T cells from blood. The chain carries TRBV5-1 and TRBJ1-1, with D unresolved. The chain's CDR3 is CASSPGHNGEAFF. The CDR3 DNA sequence: TGCGCCAGCAGCCCTGGGCATAATGGTGAAGCTTTCTTT. Complete variable domain (other parts from reference TRBV5-1 and TRBJ1-1): KAGVTQTPRYLIKTRGQQVTLSCSPISGHRSVSWYQQTPGQGLQFLFEYFSETQRNKGNFPGRFSGRQFSNSRSEMNVSTLELGDSALYLCASSPGHNGEAFFGQGTRLTVV.